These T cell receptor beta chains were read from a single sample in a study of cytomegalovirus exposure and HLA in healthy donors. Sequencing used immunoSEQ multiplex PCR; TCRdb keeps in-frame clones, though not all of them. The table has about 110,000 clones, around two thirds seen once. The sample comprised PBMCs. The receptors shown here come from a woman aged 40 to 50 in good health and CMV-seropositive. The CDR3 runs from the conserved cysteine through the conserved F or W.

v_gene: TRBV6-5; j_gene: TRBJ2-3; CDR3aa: CASSSSGGPTDTQYF
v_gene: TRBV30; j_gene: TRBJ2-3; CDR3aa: CAWSRGDSGQDTQYF
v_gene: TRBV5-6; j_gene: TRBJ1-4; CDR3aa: CVSSLFEQGNEKLFF
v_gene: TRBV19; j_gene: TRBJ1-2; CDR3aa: CASSPGQGFSGYTF
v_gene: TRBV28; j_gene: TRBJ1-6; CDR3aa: CAIDRGSYNSPLHF
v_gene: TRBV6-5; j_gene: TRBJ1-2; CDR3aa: CASSRVGGGVGGYTF
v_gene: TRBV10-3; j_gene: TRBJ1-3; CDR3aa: CAISESKGASGNTIYF
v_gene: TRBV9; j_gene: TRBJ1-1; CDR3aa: CASSVGQVGTEAFF
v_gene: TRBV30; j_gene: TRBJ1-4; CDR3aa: CAWGIGETGEKLFF
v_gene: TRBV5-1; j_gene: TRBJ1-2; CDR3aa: CASSLRTGYGYTF
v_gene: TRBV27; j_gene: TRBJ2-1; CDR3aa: CASSAAGGEQFF
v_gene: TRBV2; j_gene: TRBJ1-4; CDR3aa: CASSQTTATNEKLFF
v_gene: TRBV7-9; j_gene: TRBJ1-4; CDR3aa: CASSNTGGGEKLFF
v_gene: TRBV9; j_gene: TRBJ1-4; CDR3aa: CASSVGSLANEKLFF
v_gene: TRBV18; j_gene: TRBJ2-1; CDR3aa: CASSPGGRIPAHEQFF
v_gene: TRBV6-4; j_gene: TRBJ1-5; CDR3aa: CASSRGYGQPQHF
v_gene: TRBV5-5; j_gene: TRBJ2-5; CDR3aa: CASSLGGEETQYF
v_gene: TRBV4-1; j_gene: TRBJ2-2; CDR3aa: CASSPDRNTGELFF
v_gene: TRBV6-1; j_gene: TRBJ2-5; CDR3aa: CASTVVSGRETQYF
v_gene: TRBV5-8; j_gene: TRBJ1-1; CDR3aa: CASSLGTVAFF
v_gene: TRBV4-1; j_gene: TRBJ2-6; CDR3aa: CASSLSNSGANVLTF
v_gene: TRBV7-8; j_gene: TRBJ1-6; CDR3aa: CASSFQDSPLHF
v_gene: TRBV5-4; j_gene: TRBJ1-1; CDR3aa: CASSYDRNTEAFF
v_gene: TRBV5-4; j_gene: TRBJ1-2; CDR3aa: CASSRQSLYGYTF
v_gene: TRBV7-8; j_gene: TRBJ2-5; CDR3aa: CASSLAGQGRARETQYF
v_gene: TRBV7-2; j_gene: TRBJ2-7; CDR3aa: CASSLGLLEQYF
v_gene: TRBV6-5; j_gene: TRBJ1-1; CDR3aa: CASSYQGQGAEAFF
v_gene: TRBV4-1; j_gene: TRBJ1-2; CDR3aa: CASSQSGISHGYTF
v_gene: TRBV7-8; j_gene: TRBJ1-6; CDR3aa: CASSLEGASSPLHF
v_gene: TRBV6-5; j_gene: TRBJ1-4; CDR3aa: CASSYRRGTNEKLFF
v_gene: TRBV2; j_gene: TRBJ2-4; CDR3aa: CASLRIQGGKNIQYF
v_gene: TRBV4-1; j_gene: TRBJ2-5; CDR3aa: CASSQSPGQGETQYF
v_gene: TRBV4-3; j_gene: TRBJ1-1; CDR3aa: CASSQDRSGRAFF
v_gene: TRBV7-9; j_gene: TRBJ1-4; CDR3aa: CASSLLGSNEKLFF
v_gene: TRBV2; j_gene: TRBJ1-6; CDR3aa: CATSGEGNSPLHF
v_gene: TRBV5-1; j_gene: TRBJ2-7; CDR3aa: CASSLDGGEQYF
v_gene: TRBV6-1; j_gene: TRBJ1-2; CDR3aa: CASSQGNKEGYTF
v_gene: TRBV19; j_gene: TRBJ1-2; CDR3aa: CASGSYGYTF
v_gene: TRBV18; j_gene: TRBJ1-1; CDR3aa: CASSSDRSNTEAFF
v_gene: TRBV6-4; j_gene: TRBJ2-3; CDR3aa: CASSDLAGADTQYF
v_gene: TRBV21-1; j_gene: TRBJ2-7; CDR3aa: CASSKRLRGLAGGRRYEQYF
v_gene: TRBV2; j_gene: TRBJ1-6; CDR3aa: CASNRGQGNSPLHF
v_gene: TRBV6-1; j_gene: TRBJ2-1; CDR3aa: CASSEFPPTVSSYNEQFF
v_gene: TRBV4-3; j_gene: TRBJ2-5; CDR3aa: CASSQDPGGTQYF
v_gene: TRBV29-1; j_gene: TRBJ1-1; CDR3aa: CSVLRDRATEAFF
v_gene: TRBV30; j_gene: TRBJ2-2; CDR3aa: CAWRGGTHTGELFF
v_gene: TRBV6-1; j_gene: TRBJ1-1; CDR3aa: CASIVGFTTEAFF
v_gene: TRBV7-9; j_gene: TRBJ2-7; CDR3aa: CASSPSGGATYEQYF
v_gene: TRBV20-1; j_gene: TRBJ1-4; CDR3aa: CSARRGEKLFF
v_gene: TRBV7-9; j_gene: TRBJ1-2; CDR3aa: CASSLRQGEDYGYTF
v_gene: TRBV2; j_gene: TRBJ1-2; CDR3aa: CASSEAQTTRGTF
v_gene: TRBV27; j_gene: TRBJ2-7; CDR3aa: CASSSQGARDEQYF